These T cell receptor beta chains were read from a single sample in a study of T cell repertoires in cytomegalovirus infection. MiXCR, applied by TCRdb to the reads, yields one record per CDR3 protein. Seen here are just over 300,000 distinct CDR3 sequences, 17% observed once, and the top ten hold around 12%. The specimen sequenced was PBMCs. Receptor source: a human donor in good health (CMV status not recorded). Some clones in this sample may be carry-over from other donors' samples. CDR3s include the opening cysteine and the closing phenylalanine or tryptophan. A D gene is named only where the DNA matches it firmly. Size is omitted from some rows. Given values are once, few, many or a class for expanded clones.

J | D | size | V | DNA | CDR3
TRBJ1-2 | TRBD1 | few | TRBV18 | TGTGCCAGCTCACCACCGGCGGGAGGGGGCGACTATGGCTACACCTTC | CASSPPAGGGDYGYTF
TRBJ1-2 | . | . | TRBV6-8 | TGTGCCAGCAGGGTCGCACAAGACTATGGCTACACCTTC | CASRVAQDYGYTF
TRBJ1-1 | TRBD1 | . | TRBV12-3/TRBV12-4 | TGTGCCAGCAGTTTTTACCCCAGGGGGTCGCCTGAAGCTTTCTTT | CASSFYPRGSPEAFF
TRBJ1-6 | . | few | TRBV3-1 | TGTGCCAGCAGCCAAAGGCCCGACGGAGAGAAGATTTTCCAAGATAATTCACCCCTCCACTTT | CASSQRPDGEKIFQDNSPLHF
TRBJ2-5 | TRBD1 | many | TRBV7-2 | TGTGCCAGCAGCCTCTTCGGGACAGGGGGCGGCGAGACCCAGTACTTC | CASSLFGTGGGETQYF
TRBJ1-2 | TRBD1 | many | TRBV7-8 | TGTGCCAGCAGCCCTTTTTCGGGACAGACGAGCTATGGCTACACCTTC | CASSPFSGQTSYGYTF
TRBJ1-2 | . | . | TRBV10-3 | TGTGCCACCCAGGAGTATGGCTACACCTTC | CATQEYGYTF
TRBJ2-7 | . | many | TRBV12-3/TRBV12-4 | TGTGCCAGCAGCCTGGGGGGTACCTACGAGCAGTACTTC | CASSLGGTYEQYF
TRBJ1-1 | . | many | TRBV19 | TGTGCCAGTACTTATGACAGCGTGAACACTGAAGCTTTCTTT | CASTYDSVNTEAFF
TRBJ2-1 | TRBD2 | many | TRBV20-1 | TGCAGTGCCCGTCTTGTGGGCCGAGCGGGGGGCGAATACAATGAGCAGTTCTTC | CSARLVGRAGGEYNEQFF
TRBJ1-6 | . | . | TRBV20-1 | TGCAGTGCTAGAGTACAGGGAGATTCACCCCTCCACTTT | CSARVQGDSPLHF
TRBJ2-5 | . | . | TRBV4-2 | TGTGCCAGCAGCCAAGATACACAAGAGACCCAGTACTTC | CASSQDTQETQYF
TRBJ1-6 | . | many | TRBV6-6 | TGTGCCAGCAGTTACAGTCCGGGTTTGGGTAATTCACCCCTCCACTTT | CASSYSPGLGNSPLHF
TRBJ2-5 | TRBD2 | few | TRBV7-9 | TGTGCCAGCAGACCTACTAGCGGAGTATACCAAGAGACCCAGTACTTC | CASRPTSGVYQETQYF
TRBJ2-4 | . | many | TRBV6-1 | TGTGCCAGCAGTCCGACAGTAGCCAAAAACATTCAGTACTTC | CASSPTVAKNIQYF
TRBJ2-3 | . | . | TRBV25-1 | TGTGCCAGCAGCCACTTCAGGGGGACTCTAGATACGCAGTATTTT | CASSHFRGTLDTQYF
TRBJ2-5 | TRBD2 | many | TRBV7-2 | TGTGCCAGCAGGGGGACTAGCGGTGGGAAAGAGACCCAGTACTTC | CASRGTSGGKETQYF